The clone carrying this TCR beta chain has just a few counts. What it recognizes is unknown. Using genomic DNA as the template, TCR beta VDJ and CDR3 profiling was carried out. TCRdb re-derived calls from the reads in MiXCR, one entry per CDR3 protein. The top ten clones hold 8% of a sample with 250,000 to 350,000 distinct CDR3 sequences, 45% to 70% of them seen once. The data derive from a study of CD8+CD57+ T cells in acquired aplastic anemia. About the research overall: An average of approximately 3.2 ug of DNA was obtained from sorted CD4+ and CD8+ cells. Study-level results: Statistical testing detected no significant gap in CD8+ Simpson's diversity between patients and controls. Twenty-nine was the count of CD8+ CDR3 sequences that patients shared with controls.

CDR3 length equals 17 residues. V dropped 4 bases and J dropped 2 bases, with 20 bases sitting between them. The V gene's germline CDR1 is SNHLY and CDR2 FYNNEI. The chain links TRBV2 to TRBJ2-5, with a possible D match to TRBD1 (7 bases). The TCR sequence derives from a human donor with severe aplastic anemia or a healthy control (not recorded which). Sequenced sample: sorted CD4+, CD8+, or CD8+CD57+ T cells (not recorded which) from PBMCs. Here the CDR3 reads CASSAPTGLGGQETQYF. CDR3 nucleotide sequence: TGTGCCAGCAGTGCGCCGACAGGGTTGGGGGGACAAGAGACCCAGTACTTC.